The 16 T cell receptor beta chains below were found in one sample sequenced in a study of blood T cell repertoires in COVID-19. The protocol was immunoSEQ multiplex PCR, while the TCRdb copy is restricted to in-frame clones and leaves out a portion. The sample carries a few hundred thousand clones, roughly 88% recorded once. The specimen sequenced was peripheral blood. These receptors all come from a woman aged 25 to 39 with COVID-19, enrolled during active disease.

This chain uses TRBV11-2 with TRBJ2-2, with D maybe TRBD1 (6 bases). V was trimmed by 4 bases and J by 9 bases, leaving 12 bases between them. Germline V gives CDR1 SGHAT, CDR2 FQNNGV. This CDR3 contains 13 residues. In DNA form, the CDR3 reads TGTGCCAGCAGCTCGATCAGGGGAAGGGAGCTGTTTTTT. This sequence encodes CASSSIRGRELFF.

The CDR3: CASRRQDSYNSPLHF. DNA for the CDR3: TGTGCCAGCAGGCGACAGGACTCCTATAATTCACCCCTCCACTTT. The chain is built from TRBV2 and TRBJ1-6, with D perhaps TRBD1 (6 bases). This CDR3 is built from 15 residues. CDR1 and CDR2 (germline): SNHLY, FYNNEI. The V end was cut by 6 bases, the J end by 0 bases, with 9 bases between.

The chain joins TRBV4-2 to TRBJ1-1, with 10 bases that match TRBD1. Germline CDR1 LGHNA, CDR2 YNFKEQ. V shed 1 base, J shed 4 bases, and the junction held 6 bases outside the gene matches. The CDR3 runs 16 residues. CDR3 nucleotides: TGTGCCAGCAGCCAAGGACAGGGGGCGCCGGGCACTGAAGCTTTCTTT. Protein sequence: CASSQGQGAPGTEAFF.

The J gene is TRBJ2-5, the V gene TRBV5-8; TRBD1 is a possible D gene (6 bases). V lost 0 bases, J lost 9 bases, and 15 bases lay in between. The CDR3 loop spans 14 amino acids. Germline V gives CDR1 SGHTS, CDR2 YDEGEE. CDR3 sequence reads: CASSLEQGGTAQYF. CDR3 in DNA: TGTGCCAGCAGCTTGGAACAGGGTGGGACGGCCCAGTACTTC.

CDR3 sequence reads: CASSSQGSQSGNTIYF. Written as DNA, the CDR3 is TGCGCCAGCAGCTCGCAGGGGAGCCAGTCTGGAAACACCATATATTTT. The chain recombines TRBV5-1 with TRBJ1-3; perhaps TRBD1 as D (6 bases). V gave up 3 bases and J gave up 1 base, with 14 bases separating them. This CDR3 is 16 amino acids long. Germline CDR1 and CDR2: SGHRS and YFSETQ.

This chain connects TRBV7-8 to TRBJ1-4, with 10 nucleotides matching TRBD1. This CDR3 is 20 amino acids long. Germline CDR1 and CDR2: SGHVS and FQNEAQ. Germline trimming cut 0 bases from V and 6 bases from J; bases unmatched to any gene: 16. This CDR3 reads CASSLAQRTGGAQLHEKLFF. CDR3 bases: TGTGCCAGCAGCTTAGCGCAGAGGACAGGGGGTGCTCAACTCCATGAAAAACTGTTTTTT.

V and J are TRBV9 and TRBJ2-1, with 14 bases that match TRBD2. Trimming at V came to 3 bases and at J to 10 bases, leaving 6 bases not matched to a gene. CDR1 SGDLS and CDR2 YYNGEE come from the germline V gene. CDR3 length: 15 amino acids. The CDR3 reads CASSATSGGAHEQFF. CDR3 nucleotides: TGTGCCAGCAGCGCGACTAGCGGGGGGGCCCACGAGCAGTTCTTC.

The V and J genes are TRBV10-3 and TRBJ1-5; TRBD1 matches 8 bases. V gave up 2 bases and J gave up 3 bases; unmatched junction bases: 6. The CDR3 extends over 16 amino acids. CDR1 is ENHRY and CDR2 is SYGVKD in the germline V gene. The CDR3 loop is CAISEGGTGINQPQHF. CDR3 DNA: TGTGCCATCAGTGAGGGGGGGACAGGCATCAATCAGCCCCAGCATTTT.

The chain joins TRBV5-5 to TRBJ1-6; weak D call: TRBD1 (5 bases). Germline values: CDR1 SGHKS, CDR2 YYEKEE (reference sequence). There are 18 residues in the CDR3. Trimming took off 0 bases at V and 2 bases at J, with 15 bases between the two ends. The CDR3 sequence: CASSLEGQGWPYNSPLHF. CDR3 nucleotide sequence: TGTGCCAGCAGCTTGGAGGGTCAGGGTTGGCCCTATAATTCACCCCTCCACTTT.

Concerning this clone: Other nucleotide sequences from this sample produce the same CDR3. The chain is built from TRBV24-1 and TRBJ1-2, with no clear D. Germline CDR1 and CDR2: KGHDR and SFDVKD. V was clipped by 3 bases and J by 5 bases, with 6 bases between them. The CDR3 consists of 12 residues. Here the CDR3 reads CATSDPGYGYTF. DNA for the CDR3: TGTGCCACCAGTGATCCCGGGTATGGCTACACCTTC.

This clone was recorded only once. The chain links TRBV5-4 to TRBJ2-2, with 8 bases fitting TRBD2. The CDR3 loop spans 16 amino acids. Germline assignment: CDR1 SGHNT and CDR2 YYREEE (reference sequence). The J segment lost 3 bases and the V segment lost 0 bases, leaving 4 bases of the junction unmatched. CDR3: CASSLDQRGHTGELFF. CDR3 sequence (DNA): TGTGCCAGCAGCTTGGACCAGCGGGGGCACACCGGGGAGCTGTTTTTT.

This chain links TRBV4-1 with TRBJ2-3; D is unresolved. Between the trimmed V and J ends, which lost 2 bases and 5 bases, there was a span of 11 bases. In germline, CDR1 is MGHRA, CDR2 YSYEKL. There are 14 residues in the CDR3. CDR3 protein: CASSQTYSIDTQYF. CDR3 bases: TGCGCCAGCAGCCAAACGTACTCCATAGATACGCAGTATTTT.

The CDR3 here is CASRGTGGTEAFF. The CDR3 nucleotides are TGTGCCAGTAGGGGGACAGGGGGAACTGAAGCTTTCTTT. V and J are TRBV28 and TRBJ1-1; 11 bases map to TRBD1. With 9 bases clipped from V and 5 bases from J, the junction kept 5 bases outside the gene matches. CDR3 size: 13 residues. Looked up from germline, CDR1 is MDHEN and CDR2 is SYDVKM.

This chain connects TRBV7-2 to TRBJ1-1; D ambiguous. V was trimmed by 3 bases and J by 1 base, leaving 6 bases between them. CDR3 length: 13 amino acids. Per the germline V gene, CDR1 is SGHTA and CDR2 is FQGNSA. The CDR3 DNA is TGTGCCAGCAGCTTCGCGGGGAACACTGAAGCTTTCTTT. It encodes CASSFAGNTEAFF.

The chain has TRBV27 and TRBJ1-5; 11 nucleotides align to TRBD1. The V and J ends lost 5 bases and 1 base, in that order; junction bases with no gene match: 4. The CDR3 sequence is 16 residues long. CDR1 is MNHEY and CDR2 is SMNVEV in the germline V gene (reference sequence). CDR3 bases: TGTGCCAGCAGTCCAGGGACAGGGGGAAGCAATCAGCCCCAGCATTTT. Its protein is CASSPGTGGSNQPQHF.

This rearrangement joins TRBV5-1 to TRBJ1-1; D is perhaps TRBD1 (6 bases). Germline V CDR1 and CDR2: SGHRS, YFSETQ. CDR3 size: 13 residues. Deletions cut 4 bases from V and 6 bases from J, with 13 bases between. CDR3 amino acids: CASSRGTLPEAFF. DNA for the CDR3: TGCGCCAGCAGCAGAGGGACACTGCCTGAAGCTTTCTTT.